These 6 T cell receptor beta chains came from one sample sequenced in a study of blood T cell repertoires in COVID-19 (dated by TCRdb to the early 2020s). Libraries were constructed by the immunoSEQ multiplex PCR assay. Not all clones reach the TCRdb copy of this immuneACCESS table, which keeps in-frame sequences only. Checked studies attribute under half of the gap to unresolved V genes and leave the rest unexplained. Recorded for this sample are over 100,000 clones; approximately 85% of them occurred a single time. The ten largest clones represent about a tenth of the sample. The sequencing sample was made of peripheral blood. Every receptor here comes from an elderly man with acute or convalescent COVID-19.

CDR3 DNA sequence: TGTGCCAGCAGTGTGGGGACAGGGGGCGAGTCGGGTGGCTACACCTTC. Translation gives CASSVGTGGESGGYTF. The chain employs TRBV28 and TRBJ1-2, with 12 bases fitting TRBD1. After removal of 5 bases from V and 7 bases from J, the junction contained 11 bases not matched to a gene. CDR1 MDHEN and CDR2 SYDVKM come from the germline V gene. CDR3 size: 16 residues.

The J gene is TRBJ2-7, the V gene TRBV10-3; 8 bases line up with TRBD2. Trimming cost V 3 bases and J 3 bases; bases outside gene matches: 13. Germline loops: CDR1 ENHRY, CDR2 SYGVKD. CDR3 length equals 17 residues. CDR3 nucleotide sequence: TGTGCCATCAGTGAAGGTCCGAGCGGGAGAGTCAGCTACGAGCAGTACTTC. Translation: CAISEGPSGRVSYEQYF.

The chain links TRBV30 to TRBJ1-5; D is ambiguous. Germline-derived CDR1 and CDR2 are GTSNPN and SVGIG (reference sequence). The CDR3 is 13 residues long. Trimming took off 5 bases at V and 6 bases at J, with 14 bases between the two ends. For the CDR3, the DNA is TGTGCCTGGCAGGACTCAGGCGGTCAGCCCCAGCATTTT. It translates to CAWQDSGGQPQHF. The complete variable domain, with remaining parts taken from reference TRBV30 and TRBJ1-5, reads SQTIHQWPATLVQPVGSPLSLECTVEGTSNPNLYWYRQAAGRGLQLLFYSVGIGQISSEVPQNLSASRPQDRQFILSSKKLLLSDSGFYLCAWQDSGGQPQHFGDGTRLSIL.

The V and J genes are TRBV11-3 and TRBJ1-1; D perhaps matches TRBD1 (5 bases). The length of the CDR3 is 15 residues. Trimming cost V 5 bases and J 1 base, with 14 bases left between them. CDR1 is SGHNT and CDR2 is YENEEA in the germline V gene. CDR3 region: CASSPGLTGNTEAFF. Here the CDR3 DNA reads TGTGCCAGCAGCCCGGGACTCACTGGGAACACTGAAGCTTTCTTT.

The V call is TRBV7-2, the J call TRBJ1-5; 11 nucleotides line up with TRBD1. Germline V CDR1 and CDR2: SGHTA, FQGNSA. J lost 4 bases, V lost 5 bases, and 4 bases had no gene match. This CDR3 is 15 amino acids long. The CDR3 bases are TGTGCCAGCAGCCGGGACAGGGGGGGGAATCAGCCCCAGCATTTT. It encodes CASSRDRGGNQPQHF.

The rearrangement links TRBV29-1 to TRBJ2-2; 11 nucleotides match TRBD1. Unmatched junction bases numbered 5, after V lost 4 bases and J lost 1 base. This CDR3 contains 16 residues. CDR1 SQVTM and CDR2 ANQGSEA come from the germline V gene. CDR3 nucleotide sequence: TGCAGCGTTGTGGACAGGGGGCGCGAGAACACCGGGGAGCTGTTTTTT. Translating it yields CSVVDRGRENTGELFF.